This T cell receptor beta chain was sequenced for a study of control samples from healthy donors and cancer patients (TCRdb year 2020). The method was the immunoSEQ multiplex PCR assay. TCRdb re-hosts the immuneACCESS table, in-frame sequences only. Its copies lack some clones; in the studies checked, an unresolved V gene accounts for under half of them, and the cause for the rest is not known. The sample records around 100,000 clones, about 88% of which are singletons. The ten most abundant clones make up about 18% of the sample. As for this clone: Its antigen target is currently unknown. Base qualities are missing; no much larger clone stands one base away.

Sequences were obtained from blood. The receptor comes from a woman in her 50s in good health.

Read as DNA, the sequence is TGTGCCAGCAGTTCTTGGAGGGACGGGGAGCTGTTTTTT. Its coded protein is CASSSWRDGELFF. The sequence joins TRBV6-2 or TRBV6-3 to TRBJ2-2; the D gene is perhaps TRBD2, on 6 matching bases. V loses 4 bases of germline sequence and J loses 7 bases, and the interval between the two ends is 10 bases. The germline V gene encodes CDR1 MNHEY and CDR2 SVGEGT. Its CDR3 holds 13 amino acids, cysteine through phenylalanine. The entry retains the CDR3 DNA only, 39 bases that are in frame from base 1.